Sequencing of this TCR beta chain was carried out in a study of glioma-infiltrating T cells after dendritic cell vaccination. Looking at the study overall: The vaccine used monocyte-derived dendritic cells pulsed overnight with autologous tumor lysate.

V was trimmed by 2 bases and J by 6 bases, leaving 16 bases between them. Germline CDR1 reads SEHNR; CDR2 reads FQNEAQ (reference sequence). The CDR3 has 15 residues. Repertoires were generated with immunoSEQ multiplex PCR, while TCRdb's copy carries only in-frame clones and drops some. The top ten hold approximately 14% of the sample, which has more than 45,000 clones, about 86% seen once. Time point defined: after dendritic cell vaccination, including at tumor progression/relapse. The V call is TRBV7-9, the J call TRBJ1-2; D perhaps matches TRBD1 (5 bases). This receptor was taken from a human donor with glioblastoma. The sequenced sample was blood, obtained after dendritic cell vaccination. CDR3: CASSLTLQGSHGYTF. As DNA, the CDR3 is TGTGCCAGCAGCTTAACGCTCCAGGGTTCCCATGGCTACACCTTC.